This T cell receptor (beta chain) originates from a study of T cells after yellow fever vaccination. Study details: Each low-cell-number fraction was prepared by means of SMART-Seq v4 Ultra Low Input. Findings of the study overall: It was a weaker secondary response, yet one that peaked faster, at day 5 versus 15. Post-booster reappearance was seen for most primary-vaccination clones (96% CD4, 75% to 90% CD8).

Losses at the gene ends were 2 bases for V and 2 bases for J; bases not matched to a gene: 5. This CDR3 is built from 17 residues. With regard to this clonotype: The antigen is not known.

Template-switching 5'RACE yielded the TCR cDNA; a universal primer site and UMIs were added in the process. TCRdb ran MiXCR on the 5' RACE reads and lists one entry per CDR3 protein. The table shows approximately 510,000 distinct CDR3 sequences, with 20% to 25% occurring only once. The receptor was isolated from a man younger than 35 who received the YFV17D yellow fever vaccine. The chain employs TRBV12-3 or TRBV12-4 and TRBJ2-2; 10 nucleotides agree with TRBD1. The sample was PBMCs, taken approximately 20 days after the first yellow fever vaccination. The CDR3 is CASSLRGQGQNTGELFF. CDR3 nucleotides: TGTGCCAGCAGTTTAAGGGGACAGGGGCAAAACACCGGGGAGCTGTTTTTT.